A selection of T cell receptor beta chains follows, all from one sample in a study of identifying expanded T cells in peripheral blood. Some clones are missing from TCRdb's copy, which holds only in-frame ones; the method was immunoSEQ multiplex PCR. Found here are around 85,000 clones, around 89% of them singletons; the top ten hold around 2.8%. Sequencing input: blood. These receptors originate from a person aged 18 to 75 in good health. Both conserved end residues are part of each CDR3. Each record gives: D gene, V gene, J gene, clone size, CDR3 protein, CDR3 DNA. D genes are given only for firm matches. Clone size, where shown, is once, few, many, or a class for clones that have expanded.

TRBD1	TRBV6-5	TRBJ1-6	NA	CASSWDGTGDSPLHF	TGTGCCAGCAGTTGGGACGGGACAGGAGATTCACCCCTCCACTTT
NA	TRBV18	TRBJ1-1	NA	CASSPSGGVRVNTEAFF	TGTGCCAGCTCACCCTCCGGCGGGGTTCGAGTGAACACTGAAGCTTTCTTT
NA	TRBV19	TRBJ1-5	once	CASSHLGGDQPQHF	TGTGCCAGTAGTCACTTGGGGGGAGATCAGCCCCAGCATTTT
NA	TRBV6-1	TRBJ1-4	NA	CASSVQQINEKLFF	TGTGCCAGCAGTGTCCAACAGATAAATGAAAAACTGTTTTTT
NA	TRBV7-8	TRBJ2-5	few	CASSPVAETQYF	TGTGCCAGCAGCCCCGTCGCGGAGACCCAGTACTTC
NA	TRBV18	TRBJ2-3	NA	CASSPSYSTDTQYF	TGTGCCAGCTCACCGTCATATAGCACAGATACGCAGTATTTT
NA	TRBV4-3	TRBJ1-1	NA	CASSQDHQGNTEAFF	TGCGCCAGCAGCCAAGATCATCAGGGGAACACTGAAGCTTTCTTT
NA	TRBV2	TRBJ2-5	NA	CASSPPPRVPDRTSSQETQYF	TGTGCCAGCAGTCCCCCCCCCAGGGTTCCCGATCGCACCTCGTCCCAAGAGACCCAGTACTTC
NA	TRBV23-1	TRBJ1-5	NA	CASSQSRQPQHF	TGCGCCAGCAGTCAATCGCGTCAGCCCCAGCATTTT
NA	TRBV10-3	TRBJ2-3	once	CAISERADTQYF	TGTGCCATCAGTGAACGGGCAGATACGCAGTATTTT
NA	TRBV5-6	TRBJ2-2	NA	CASSLYGTTGELFF	TGTGCCAGCAGCTTGTACGGGACCACCGGGGAGCTGTTTTTT
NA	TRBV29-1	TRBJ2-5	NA	CSVATGTETQYF	TGCAGCGTGGCGACCGGGACAGAGACCCAGTACTTC
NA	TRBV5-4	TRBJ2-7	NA	CASSSSKGTEGYEQYF	TGTGCCAGCAGCTCCTCAAAGGGGACGGAGGGCTACGAGCAGTACTTC
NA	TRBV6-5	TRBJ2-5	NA	CASSYQGGGETQYF	TGTGCCAGCAGTTATCAGGGGGGTGGGGAGACCCAGTACTTC
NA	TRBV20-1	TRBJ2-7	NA	CSAWRDYEQYF	TGCAGTGCTTGGCGGGATTACGAGCAGTACTTC
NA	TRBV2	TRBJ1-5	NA	CASSAGVTQPQHF	TGTGCCAGCAGTGCGGGGGTCACTCAGCCCCAGCATTTT
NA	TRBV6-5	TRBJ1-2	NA	CASSGGVGANYGYTF	TGTGCCAGCAGTGGGGGGGTCGGAGCTAACTATGGCTACACCTTC
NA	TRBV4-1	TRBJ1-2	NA	CASSHLRGENNGYTF	TGCGCCAGCAGCCACCTCCGAGGGGAAAATAATGGCTACACCTTC
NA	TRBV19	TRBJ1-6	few	CASSMGNSPLHF	TGTGCCAGTAGTATGGGGAATTCACCCCTCCACTTT
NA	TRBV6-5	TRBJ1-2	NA	CASSYSTPRAYTF	TGTGCCAGCAGTTATTCGACTCCAAGGGCATACACCTTC
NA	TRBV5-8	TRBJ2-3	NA	CASSLGPGSTDTQYF	TGTGCCAGCAGCTTGGGACCGGGGAGCACAGATACGCAGTATTTT
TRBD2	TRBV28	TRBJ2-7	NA	CASSQGTSEQYF	TGTGCCAGCAGTCAGGGGACTAGCGAGCAGTACTTC